This T cell receptor (beta chain) was documented in a study of T cells in localized non-small cell lung cancer. Produced via immunoSEQ multiplex PCR; TCRdb's table is partial and in-frame only. The table records approximately 150,000 clones, roughly 90% of them present only once. V trimming: 0 bases; J trimming: 1 base; junction bases outside the gene matches: 7. Germline CDR1 and CDR2: MGHRA and YSYEKL. The CDR3 sequence is 17 residues long. This chain joins TRBV4-1 and TRBJ2-3; 7 nucleotides align to TRBD1. The source is a female donor of 60 years or more with stage I lung adenocarcinoma. This sample comprised peripheral blood, obtained before any cancer treatment. The CDR3 here is CASSQDWEGGGTDTQYF. The CDR3 DNA follows: TGCGCCAGCAGCCAAGATTGGGAAGGGGGCGGCACAGATACGCAGTATTTT.